This TCR beta chain was captured in a study of Tregs in tolerant kidney transplant recipients. As for the study in general: CD4+CD25+CD127- cells came from approximately 3-day belatacept mixed lymphocyte reactions, some with approximately five-day graft donor restimulation. Sorting used antibodies to exclude donor cells.

This clone was seen just once. The target antigen is unknown. TCRdb's table, derived via immunoSEQ multiplex PCR, lists solely in-frame clones and lacks some. The sample yields about 44,000 clones, 95% to 96% seen once. CDR3 length: 15 amino acids. Trimming took off 5 bases at V and 0 bases at J, with 13 bases between the two ends. Germline CDR1 is MNHEY and CDR2 is SVGAGI. The study's findings and limits: The small number of patients limits these findings pending further validation. The most relevant donor-specific Treg TCRbeta repertoire apparently came from expansion with activated donor B cells.

J is TRBJ1-1 and V is TRBV6-5, with D perhaps TRBD1 (5 bases). The clonotype originates from a human donor in good health. The sequenced sample consisted of Tregs from blood cultured with allogeneic cells. CDR3 loop: CASSPGGKMNTEAFF. The CDR3 region has the DNA TGTGCCAGCAGTCCGGGGGGGAAGATGAACACTGAAGCTTTCTTT.